The rows below give T cell receptor beta chains drawn from one sample of a study of monozygotic twins with inflammatory bowel disease. TCRdb derives one entry per CDR3 protein from the 5' RACE reads, leaving out DNA. Recorded for this sample: some 150,000 distinct CDR3 sequences. What was sequenced was blood. Receptors were obtained from a human donor with ulcerative colitis or Crohn's disease, or a healthy co-twin of an affected twin (not recorded which). Both conserved end residues are part of each CDR3.

J	length	V	CDR3
TRBJ1-4	15	TRBV7-8	CASSLTGASVEKLFF
TRBJ1-6	15	TRBV5-4	CASSSGAKDNSPLHF
TRBJ1-1	13	TRBV5-1	CASSSTGFTEAFF
TRBJ1-2	11	TRBV29-1	CSVEQGGGYTF
TRBJ2-1	14	TRBV27	CASRLAGGPNEQFF
TRBJ1-4	11	TRBV20-1	CSVTGLEKLFF
TRBJ1-1	15	TRBV28	CASSSPDRAETEAFF
TRBJ2-6	17	TRBV15	CATSRRGEDSGANVLTF
TRBJ2-7	13	TRBV6-5	CASSYIGDYEQYF
TRBJ2-1	17	TRBV3-1	CASSQVARGTGGDEQFF
TRBJ2-7	13	TRBV5-1	CASSTGTGYEQYF
TRBJ2-1	18	TRBV5-1	CASSLKASGGSTYNEQFF
TRBJ1-2	14	TRBV12-3/TRBV12-4	CASFQGRTNYGYTF
TRBJ1-1	14	TRBV5-1	CASSLDPRPTEAFF
TRBJ2-1	13	TRBV9	CASSEEWSGEQFF
TRBJ2-2	17	TRBV20-1	CSGGRLAGTANTGELFF
TRBJ2-5	15	TRBV5-1	CASSLSQGGRETQYF
TRBJ2-7	13	TRBV20-1	CSASFWSSYEQYF
TRBJ2-1	15	TRBV11-1	CASSLGPGDLDEQFF